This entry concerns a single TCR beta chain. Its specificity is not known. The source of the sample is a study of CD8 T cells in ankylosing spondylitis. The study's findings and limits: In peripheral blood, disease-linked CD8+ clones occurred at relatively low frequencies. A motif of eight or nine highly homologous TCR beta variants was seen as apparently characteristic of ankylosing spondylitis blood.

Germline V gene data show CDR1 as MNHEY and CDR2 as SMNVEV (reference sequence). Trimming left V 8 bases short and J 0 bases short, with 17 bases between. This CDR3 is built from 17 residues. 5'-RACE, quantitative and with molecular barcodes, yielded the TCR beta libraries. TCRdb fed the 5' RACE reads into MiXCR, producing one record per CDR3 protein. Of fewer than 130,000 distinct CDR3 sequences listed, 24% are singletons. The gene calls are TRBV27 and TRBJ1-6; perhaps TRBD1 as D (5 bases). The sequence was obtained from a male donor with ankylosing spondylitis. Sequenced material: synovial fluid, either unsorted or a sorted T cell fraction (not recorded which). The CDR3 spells CASRTQATGSYNSPLHF. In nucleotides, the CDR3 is TGTGCCAGCCGAACACAGGCGACGGGCTCCTATAATTCACCCCTCCACTTT.